This paragraph covers one T cell receptor beta chain sequence. Which antigen it targets is not known. Base qualities are not provided; no much larger clone lies one nucleotide away. The data stem from a study of Ad26.COV2.S vaccination and SARS-CoV-2 variants (dated by TCRdb to the early 2020s). Looking at the study overall: Vaccine-arm donors were drawn from COV1001, a multicentre, randomized, double-blind, placebo-controlled phase I-IIa trial of Ad26.COV2.S in healthy adults. Ad26.COV2.S was administered intramuscularly at a dose of 5x10^10 or 1x10^11 viral particles, either as one shot or as two shots given 56 days apart. The specificity and breadth of SARS-CoV-2-reactive T cell receptors after Ad26.COV2.S vaccination were assessed by TCRbeta repertoire sequencing. A total of 32 samples were included in the TCR-sequenced set, comprising about 20 Ad26.COV2.S vaccine recipients, 5 placebo recipients and 8 SARS-CoV-2 convalescent individuals. Participants in the trial were split at random into five groups of five each, receiving low-dose or high-dose Ad26.COV2.S once or twice, or else placebo on both occasions. Throughout the experiments and outcome assessment, investigators stayed blinded to trial group allocation. Findings and caveats that apply to the study as a whole: Substantial breadth of spike-specific CD8+ and CD4+ T cell responses was reported after vaccination. It was noted by the authors that total T cell responses may have been underestimated by the TCR breadth and depth analyses. Ad26.COV2.S recipients had higher spike-specific TCR breadth than placebo recipients (P = 0.0014). Comparable non-spike TCR breadth was observed between vaccine and placebo recipients, consistent with only spike being contained in the vaccine. The study was not powered for comparison of responses between vaccine doses or regimens.

TCRbeta CDR3 regions were sequenced with the immunoSEQ Assay. After extraction, genomic DNA underwent amplification by bias-controlled multiplex PCR, followed by high-throughput sequencing. The original pipeline was this. Collapsing and filtering of sequences were performed to quantify the absolute abundance of each unique TCRbeta CDR3 region. Usable DNA was measured by amplifying reference genes present in all nucleated cells, and TCRbeta template counts were normalized to that usable DNA to estimate T cell fraction. Repertoire TCRs were annotated as SARS-CoV-2-specific when V gene, CDR3 amino acid sequence and J gene were exactly matched to a known reactive TCR set. The reference SARS-CoV-2 TCR set was derived from MIRA and filtered for enrichment in COVID-19-positive ImmuneCODE repertoires, a step that removed public or cross-reactive TCRs. Based on the MIRA antigens, annotated TCRs were further analysed at the level of specific ORF or position within ORF. Depth was the summed frequency of annotated unique rearrangements, while breadth was defined as annotated unique rearrangements over total unique productive rearrangements. Group comparisons of TCR breadth used two-sided Wilcoxon rank-sum tests. The table was pulled from immuneACCESS by TCRdb, which kept in-frame rearrangements only. Such tables lose some clones; where checked, under half of the loss comes from unresolved V genes, and the rest has no known cause. V, J and clone size derive from that table, while D and trimming were established from the DNA sequence. This sample gives roughly 450,000 clones in total; 80% to 95% of them show up just once. The ten largest make up 9.5% to 15% of the sample.

In light of the paper, this sample's treatment or condition label describes: some 19 received Ad26.COV2.S at low or high dose, single or two shots; about 5 received placebo; per-sample allocation not given. Repertoires of vaccine and placebo recipients were sequenced from samples taken on day 63 after the first injection. Between 29 July and 7 August 2020, Cohort 1b enrolled around 24 adults aged 18-55 years at one site in Boston, USA. Ad26.COV2.S was a replication-incompetent adenovirus type 26 vector expressing a prefusion-stabilized SARS-CoV-2 spike protein from the original Wuhan strain. Counted from cysteine to phenylalanine, this CDR3 has 13 amino acids. The DNA shown is the 39-base CDR3, in frame from base 1. At the junction V is shortened by 5 bases and J by 8 bases; bases outside the gene matches: 4. The CDR1 and CDR2 encoded by the germline V gene (reference sequence) are LNHDA and SQIVND.

The sequence joins TRBV19 to TRBJ2-1, and 9 junctional nucleotides match TRBD2. The sequencing here drew on peripheral blood, taken in a trial of Ad26.COV2.S vaccine versus placebo. The source is a person between 18 and 60 years old who received the Ad26.COV2.S COVID-19 vaccine or a placebo. The DNA reads TGTGCCAGTAGTCTAGCGGGATCTTATGAGCAGTTCTTC. It translates as CASSLAGSYEQFF.